This TCR beta chain came from a study of Tregs in tolerant kidney transplant recipients. The wider study: Related graft donors supplied nonmyeloablative bone marrow transplants, and mixed chimerism was transient.

The V gene's germline CDR1 is MDHEN and CDR2 SYDVKM. The length of the CDR3 is 14 residues. Trimming pared 5 bases from V and 2 bases from J, leaving 11 bases between. Generated by immunoSEQ multiplex PCR, the TCRdb table keeps only in-frame clones and is missing some. The repertoire holds tens of thousands of clones, with over 85% as singletons. Study results and caveats: No direct test of biological reproducibility was done here. Activated donor B cell expansion appeared to reveal the most relevant donor-specific TCRbeta repertoire.

Concerning this clone itself: No antigen is known for it.

Thawed PBMCs were FACS-sorted into unstimulated CD4+CD25+CD127- regulatory T cells, CD4+CD25- non-regulatory cells, CD4 and CD8 cells. Sequenced here: CD4+ T cells from blood, sampled before the transplant. The clonotype was recovered from a human donor who received a combined kidney and bone marrow transplant. This rearrangement joins TRBV28 to TRBJ2-3; possibly TRBD2 for D (5 bases). CDR3 region: CASSQLGPTDTQYF. The CDR3 DNA sequence: TGTGCCAGCAGTCAACTAGGGCCCACAGATACGCAGTATTTT. Full variable domain (remainder filled in from reference TRBV28 and TRBJ2-3): DVKVTQSSRYLVKRTGEKVFLECVQDMDHENMFWYRQDPGLGLRLIYFSYDVKMKEKGDIPEGYSVSREKKERFSLILESASTNQTSMYLCASSQLGPTDTQYFGPGTRLTVL.